This TCR beta chain emerged from a study of blood T cells in healthy people across ages. Study-wide points: There were more naive CD4+ cells and higher diversity in long-lived donors than in aged donors. One million T cells yielded diversity estimates that were considered underestimates.

Germline V lookup: CDR1 LNHNV, CDR2 YYDKDF (reference sequence). This CDR3 is built from 15 residues. V was cut by 2 bases and J by 5 bases, with 14 bases left in between. Alongside a J-beta primer mix, a sample-barcoded 5' primer served in a second PCR lasting roughly 7 to 11 cycles. The yield of each sample was at least 3 million CDR3-containing paired-end reads. Via MiXCR, TCRdb re-called the 5' RACE reads, giving one row per CDR3 protein. The data contain hundreds of thousands of distinct CDR3 sequences, over 20% of them singletons. This clonotype was seen more than once but under ten times. No antigen is known for it.

This sequence originates from a man aged 70 or older in good health. The sequenced sample was blood. This rearrangement joins TRBV15 to TRBJ2-3; the D gene is possibly TRBD2 (5 bases). The CDR3 loop reads CATSRPKVEVDTQYF. Written as DNA, the CDR3 is TGTGCCACCAGCAGACCAAAGGTGGAGGTAGATACGCAGTATTTT.